The sequence of this T cell receptor beta chain was determined in a study of blood T cell repertoires in COVID-19. Whole-study context: There were acute and convalescent COVID-19 samples, and they came from the United States, Italy and Spain. PBMCs, B-cell-depleted T cells, or T cells were the source of the cDNA or gDNA that made up the material.

TCRdb's copy holds only in-frame clones and misses some; the assay was immunoSEQ multiplex PCR. The sample has just over 650,000 clones, approximately 90% seen once; the top ten hold around 0.3%. Between the trimmed V and J ends, which lost 3 bases and 0 bases, there was a span of 14 bases. This CDR3 is built from 16 residues. Germline CDR1 reads SGHAT; CDR2 reads FQNNGV. This clone was picked up one time. This TCR came from a woman aged 18-30 years with acute or convalescent COVID-19. The chain couples TRBV11-2 to TRBJ1-2; D uncertain. Sequencing input: peripheral blood. In DNA form, the CDR3 reads TGTGCCAGCAGCTTGGCTGCCGTAGCGACTAACTATGGCTACACCTTC. This encodes CASSLAAVATNYGYTF.